What follows are 31 T cell receptor beta chains derived from one specimen sequenced in a study of radiotherapy plus CTLA-4 blockade in lung cancer (dated by TCRdb to between 2017 and 2018). The library was prepared using the immunoSEQ multiplex PCR assay. This is the immuneACCESS table as TCRdb keeps it, with only in-frame sequences that have V and J called. A part of the clones is gone; compared with another copy, unresolved V genes explain less than half, and the rest is unexplained. The sample table holds some 49,000 clones, of which about 85% were seen once. The ten largest clones take up around a quarter of the sample. Material: peripheral blood, obtained from a patient treated with radiotherapy plus ipilimumab. These TCRs come from a human donor with non-small cell lung cancer whose response to radiotherapy plus ipilimumab could not be evaluated.

The CDR3 DNA reads as TGTGCCAGCAGTTCACAGGGAATTTACTATGGCTACACCTTC. Translated, it gives CASSSQGIYYGYTF. This sequence joins TRBV28 and TRBJ1-2, with D possibly TRBD1 on 6 matching bases. The germline CDR1 and CDR2 sequences are MDHEN and SYDVKM. This CDR3 is built from 14 residues. Trimming removed 4 bases at V and 3 bases at J, with 12 bases between.

The chain is built from TRBV28 and TRBJ1-1, with TRBD1 matching over 12 bases. This CDR3 spans 17 amino acids. The trim removed 2 bases at V and 4 bases at J, leaving 8 bases unmatched. From germline, CDR1 is MDHEN and CDR2 SYDVKM. The DNA of the CDR3 is TGTGCCAGCAGTTTAGGGACAGGGGGCTTTTGGAGCACTGAAGCTTTCTTT. Translated: CASSLGTGGFWSTEAFF.

The rearrangement joins TRBV27 to TRBJ2-1; 12 nucleotides match TRBD2. The CDR3 loop spans 16 amino acids. After removal of 2 bases from V and 7 bases from J, the junction contained 6 bases not matched to a gene. Looked up from germline, CDR1 is MNHEY and CDR2 is SMNVEV (reference sequence). The CDR3 region is CASSLGRLAGENEQFF. CDR3 sequence (DNA): TGTGCCAGCAGTTTAGGACGACTAGCGGGGGAAAATGAGCAGTTCTTC.

The rearrangement links TRBV9 to TRBJ2-6; 7 positions match TRBD1. Germline V CDR1 and CDR2: SGDLS, YYNGEE. The CDR3 runs 17 residues. Trimming cost V 2 bases and J 1 base; bases outside gene matches: 6. CDR3: CASSVRGTVSGANVLTF. The CDR3 DNA is TGTGCCAGCAGCGTCAGAGGGACAGTGTCTGGGGCCAACGTCCTGACTTTC.

This clone was observed a single time. V gene TRBV7-2 combines with J gene TRBJ2-1; TRBD2 agrees at 8 bases. The CDR3 contains 16 residues. Germline CDR1 is SGHTA and CDR2 is FQGNSA. J gave up 2 bases and V 5 bases, and 8 bases lay outside the gene matches. The chain's CDR3 is CASSPNGGDAYNEQFF. The CDR3 region has the DNA TGTGCCAGCAGCCCCAACGGGGGGGATGCCTACAATGAGCAGTTCTTC.

This clone has only one observation. This chain joins TRBV28 and TRBJ2-1; 12 bases line up with TRBD1. Germline trimming cut 6 bases from V and 7 bases from J; bases unmatched to any gene: 7. Germline V gene data show CDR1 as MDHEN and CDR2 as SYDVKM. The CDR3 runs to 15 residues. CDR3 residues: CASRAGTGGKNEQFF. CDR3 sequence (DNA): TGTGCCAGCAGGGCCGGGACAGGGGGCAAAAATGAGCAGTTCTTC.

The V and J genes are TRBV9 and TRBJ2-5; D ambiguous. The J call may be in error: the DNA end matches TRBJ2-7 better. The CDR3 is 13 amino acids. Per the germline V gene, CDR1 is SGDLS and CDR2 is YYNGEE. DNA of the CDR3: TGTGCCAGCAGCCCTCCCGCGAGATACGAGCAGTACTTC. Its translation: CASSPPARYEQYF.

The V call is TRBV7-2, the J call TRBJ2-3, with 12 bases lining up with TRBD2. The CDR3 covers 14 residues. CDR1 and CDR2 from the germline V gene are SGHTA and FQGNSA. With V trimmed by 5 bases and J by 9 bases, 6 bases remained unmatched. The CDR3 sequence is CASSAVLAGGTQYF. The DNA of the CDR3 is TGTGCCAGCAGCGCCGTACTAGCGGGAGGCACGCAGTATTTT.

The genes are TRBV28 and TRBJ2-1; TRBD2 matches 8 bases. CDR1 and CDR2 (germline): MDHEN, SYDVKM. V shed 6 bases and J 0 bases; nucleotides not matched to a gene: 7. This CDR3 has 16 residues. CDR3 protein: CASRSSGSTSYNEQFF. The CDR3 coding sequence is TGTGCCAGCAGGAGCAGCGGGAGCACCTCCTACAATGAGCAGTTCTTC.

The chain combines TRBV19 with TRBJ2-2, with 7 bases that match TRBD1. Germline V CDR1 and CDR2: LNHDA, SQIVND (reference sequence). The CDR3 runs to 13 residues. Trimming cost V 10 bases and J 4 bases; bases outside gene matches: 6. The CDR3 region has the DNA TGTGCCATTCCGGGACAGCTCACCGGGGAGCTGTTTTTT. It is translated as CAIPGQLTGELFF.

A few counts support this clone. V usage is TRBV28 and J usage is TRBJ1-2; D is unresolved. V lost 1 base and J 0 bases, leaving 15 bases between the germline ends. The CDR3 spans 17 residues. CDR1 is MDHEN and CDR2 is SYDVKM in the germline V gene. CDR3 loop: CASSLFFRSLTNYGYTF. CDR3 sequence (DNA): TGTGCCAGCAGTTTATTCTTTAGGAGCCTAACTAACTATGGCTACACCTTC.

This clone has a handful of counts. V is TRBV5-1 and J is TRBJ2-1, with D possibly TRBD2 on 6 matching bases. Germline V lookup: CDR1 SGHRS, CDR2 YFSETQ. The CDR3 has 12 residues. Trimming shortened V by 4 bases and J by 9 bases, and 11 bases separated the two germline ends. The DNA for the CDR3 is TGCGCCAGCAGCCCGGGACTTGGTGAGCAGTTCTTC. Protein: CASSPGLGEQFF. Complete variable domain (other parts from reference TRBV5-1 and TRBJ2-1): KAGVTQTPRYLIKTRGQQVTLSCSPISGHRSVSWYQQTPGQGLQFLFEYFSETQRNKGNFPGRFSGRQFSNSRSEMNVSTLELGDSALYLCASSPGLGEQFFGPGTRLTVL.

This clone was detected once. The V call is TRBV5-1, the J call TRBJ2-5; no clear D gene. The CDR3 is 14 amino acids. The germline V gene has CDR1 SGHRS and CDR2 YFSETQ. V dropped 4 bases and J dropped 0 bases, with 10 bases sitting between them. Written as DNA, the CDR3 is TGCGCCAGCAGCCTCATGTCGGACCAAGAGACCCAGTACTTC. Amino acid sequence: CASSLMSDQETQYF.

The chain joins TRBV27 to TRBJ2-5, with 14 bases matching TRBD2. Germline V gene data show CDR1 as MNHEY and CDR2 as SMNVEV (reference sequence). J was trimmed by 5 bases and V by 3 bases; bases with no gene match: 26. CDR3 length: 23 residues. CDR3 sequence: CASSLCRSSQQGLAGEARETQYF. The CDR3 nucleotides read TGTGCCAGCAGTTTGTGTCGTTCATCGCAGCAGGGACTAGCGGGAGAAGCGCGGGAGACCCAGTACTTC.

The CDR3 DNA is TGTGCCATTTTACCGGGACAGGGAACGAGAGCTTTCTTT. This encodes CAILPGQGTRAFF. The chain uses TRBV28 and TRBJ1-1, with 9 bases matching TRBD1. The V gene's germline CDR1 is MDHEN and CDR2 SYDVKM. V shed 10 bases and J 10 bases; nucleotides not matched to a gene: 13. The CDR3 is 13 residues long.

The J gene is TRBJ2-7, the V gene TRBV6-1; the match to TRBD2 covers 8 bases. Germline-derived CDR1 and CDR2 are MNHNS and SASEGT. Trimming removed 4 bases from V and 4 bases from J; junction bases left unmatched: 9. The CDR3 spans 15 residues. The DNA for the CDR3 is TGTGCCAGCAGTGTTGGACTAGCATCACTTTACGAGCAGTACTTC. Protein product: CASSVGLASLYEQYF.

V gene TRBV11-2 combines with J gene TRBJ2-5; TRBD1 is a possible D gene (5 bases). With the DNA end fitting TRBJ2-7 better, the J assignment may be wrong. Germline loops: CDR1 SGHAT, CDR2 FQNNGV. The CDR3 totals 14 residues. CDR3 region: CASSAHRFSYEQYF. CDR3 nucleotide sequence: TGTGCCAGCAGCGCCCACAGGTTTTCCTACGAGCAGTACTTC.

V and J are TRBV7-8 and TRBJ1-1; no definite D call. Per the germline V gene, CDR1 is SGHVS and CDR2 is FQNEAQ. The V end lost 1 base, the J end lost 0 bases, and 9 bases lay between the germline ends. This CDR3 has 15 amino acids. CDR3: CASSLVPVMNTEAFF. The CDR3 DNA reads as TGTGCCAGCAGCTTAGTTCCAGTCATGAACACTGAAGCTTTCTTT. The whole variable domain, filled in from reference TRBV7-8 and TRBJ1-1, reads GAGVSQSPRYKVAKRGQDVALRCDPISGHVSLFWYQQALGQGPEFLTYFQNEAQLDKSGLPSDRFFAERPEGSVSTLKIQRTQQEDSAVYLCASSLVPVMNTEAFFGQGTRLTVV.

The chain has TRBV2 and TRBJ1-4; 9 nucleotides agree with TRBD1. The CDR3 is made up of 14 amino acids. J gave up 7 bases and V 7 bases, and 7 bases lay outside the gene matches. Germline lookup yields CDR1 SNHLY and CDR2 FYNNEI. CDR3 sequence (DNA): TGTGCCAGCAAAGAGGGACAGGGAAGTGAAAAACTGTTTTTT. Its translation: CASKEGQGSEKLFF.

This chain joins TRBV29-1 and TRBJ1-2; TRBD1 agrees at 7 bases. The CDR3 length is 15 residues. Germline assignment: CDR1 SQVTM and CDR2 ANQGSEA. The J segment lost 4 bases and the V segment lost 4 bases, leaving 12 bases of the junction unmatched. CDR3: CSVGGGGGQGYGYTF. The CDR3 region has the DNA TGCAGCGTTGGGGGCGGAGGGGGCCAGGGCTATGGCTACACCTTC.

The rearrangement uses TRBV2 and TRBJ2-7, with 8 nucleotides matching TRBD1. This CDR3 region has 13 residues. Trimming took 8 bases from V and 2 from J; bases not matched to a gene: 5. Germline V gives CDR1 SNHLY, CDR2 FYNNEI. Here the CDR3 DNA reads TGTGCCAGCGGGACAGGTATCACCTACGAGCAGTACTTC. It is translated as CASGTGITYEQYF.

This chain joins TRBV27 and TRBJ1-5, with TRBD1 identical over 9 bases. From germline, CDR1 is MNHEY and CDR2 SMNVEV (reference sequence). The V and J ends lost 5 bases and 0 bases, in that order; junction bases with no gene match: 11. The CDR3 is 18 amino acids. CDR3 region: CASSPRTGVNPSNQPQHF. For the CDR3, the DNA is TGTGCCAGCAGTCCTCGGACAGGGGTGAACCCTAGCAATCAGCCCCAGCATTTT.

The chain employs TRBV4-3 and TRBJ1-1; TRBD1 matches 8 bases. This CDR3 region has 15 residues. The germline V gene has CDR1 LGHNA and CDR2 YSLEER. Trimming took 0 bases from V and 4 from J; bases not matched to a gene: 4. CDR3 nucleotides: TGCGCCAGCAGCCAAGACAGGGGGCTGAGCACTGAAGCTTTCTTT. As protein: CASSQDRGLSTEAFF.

The chain carries TRBV28 and TRBJ2-1, with D unresolved. In germline, CDR1 is MDHEN, CDR2 SYDVKM. The length of the CDR3 is 11 residues. Trimming shortened V by 6 bases and J by 5 bases, and 5 bases separated the two germline ends. The CDR3: CASSPNNEQFF. The CDR3 coding sequence is TGTGCCAGCAGCCCAAACAATGAGCAGTTCTTC.

The chain combines TRBV7-2 with TRBJ1-4; no firm D call. Per germline, CDR1 SGHTA and CDR2 FQGNSA. V lost 3 bases and J 8 bases, leaving 19 bases between the germline ends. The CDR3 is made up of 16 amino acids. The CDR3 here is CASSLATGGLGEKLFF. The CDR3 DNA reads TGTGCCAGCAGCTTGGCCACCGGCGGGTTGGGAGAAAAACTGTTTTTT.

The chain employs TRBV7-2 and TRBJ2-5; 15 bases are a match to TRBD2. CDR1 is SGHTA and CDR2 is FQGNSA in the germline V gene. The ends lost 5 bases at V and 5 bases at J; junction bases unmatched: 6. The CDR3 has 16 residues. CDR3 in amino acids: CASSVGLAGGRETQYF. CDR3 DNA: TGTGCCAGCAGCGTGGGACTAGCGGGAGGACGGGAGACCCAGTACTTC.

This rearrangement joins TRBV28 to TRBJ1-1; possibly TRBD1 for D (5 bases). CDR1 and CDR2 (germline): MDHEN, SYDVKM. The germline V and J ends were trimmed by 2 bases and 4 bases, with 17 bases remaining between them. The CDR3 spans 16 residues. In DNA, the CDR3 is TGTGCCAGCAGTTTAATTGGGGCAGGCACTGGCACTGAAGCTTTCTTT. This encodes CASSLIGAGTGTEAFF.

The chain employs TRBV7-2 and TRBJ2-7, with a weak D call TRBD2 (5 bases). The CDR3 totals 14 residues. Germline V lookup: CDR1 SGHTA, CDR2 FQGNSA. V shed 2 bases and J shed 5 bases, with 13 bases lying between them. For the CDR3, the DNA is TGTGCCAGCAGCTTAACGCTAGCCGACCACGAGCAGTACTTC. Translated: CASSLTLADHEQYF. Drawing the rest from reference TRBV7-2 and TRBJ2-7, the complete variable domain is GAGVSQSPSNKVTEKGKDVELRCDPISGHTALYWYRQSLGQGLEFLIYFQGNSAPDKSGLPSDRFSAERTGGSVSTLTIQRTQQEDSAVYLCASSLTLADHEQYFGPGTRLTVT.

CDR3 sequence (DNA): TGTGCCAGCAGTTTTTACACAGGGGGCAATGAGCAGTTCTTC. Translating gives CASSFYTGGNEQFF. The chain couples TRBV28 to TRBJ2-1, with 8 positions matching TRBD1. Trimming cost V 3 bases and J 6 bases; bases outside gene matches: 4. Per germline, CDR1 MDHEN and CDR2 SYDVKM. The CDR3 length is 14 residues. The full variable domain, in which reference TRBV28 and TRBJ2-1 provide the parts outside the CDR3, is DVKVTQSSRYLVKRTGEKVFLECVQDMDHENMFWYRQDPGLGLRLIYFSYDVKMKEKGDIPEGYSVSREKKERFSLILESASTNQTSMYLCASSFYTGGNEQFFGPGTRLTVL.

This chain joins TRBV5-4 and TRBJ2-5, with 7 bases fitting TRBD2. The germline CDR1 and CDR2 sequences are SGHNT and YYREEE (reference sequence). The CDR3 is 16 residues long. Germline trimming cut 5 bases from V and 2 bases from J; bases unmatched to any gene: 12. CDR3 region: CASSSSLAARQETQYF. The CDR3 DNA reads as TGTGCCAGCAGTTCGTCCCTAGCGGCCCGACAAGAGACCCAGTACTTC.

The chain recombines TRBV10-3 with TRBJ2-3; tentatively, D is TRBD1 (6 bases). The germline CDR1 and CDR2 sequences are ENHRY and SYGVKD. This CDR3 contains 15 residues. V lost 3 bases, J lost 2 bases, and 12 bases lay in between. CDR3 residues: CAISEGQSITDTQYF. CDR3 DNA sequence: TGTGCCATCAGTGAAGGACAGTCCATCACAGATACGCAGTATTTT.